This T cell receptor (beta chain) came from a study of blood T cell repertoires in COVID-19 (dated by TCRdb to the early 2020s). As for the study more broadly: Samples from collaborators originated in the United States, Italy and Spain and spanned both the acute and convalescent phases of COVID-19. The prospective study material was composed of cDNA or gDNA derived from T cells, B-cell-depleted T cells, or PBMCs. Samples came from the ongoing ImmuneRACE study (first 160 participants) plus 1,254 subjects from 6 global collaborators. Deeply sampled blood TCRbeta repertoires from subjects exposed to, actively infected with, or recovered from COVID-19 were included in the dataset. Nearly every sample came with metadata listing a de-identified subject ID, COVID-19 status, age in years and sex. The repertoires were made available in a free public database intended to serve as a resource for research on the immune response to SARS-CoV-2. HLA class I and class II types, where available, came from metadata supplied by the sample provider rather than from assay-based typing.

TCRbeta CDR3 regions were amplified from genomic DNA by means of the immunoSEQ Assay, a bias-controlled multiplex PCR. Per the original workflow: Nucleated cell counts per sample were estimated from amplification of reference gene primers within the assay. To quantify the absolute abundance of each unique TCRbeta CDR3 rearrangement, sequence reads were collapsed and filtered. For each sample, productive Simpson clonality was calculated by taking the square root of Simpson's diversity index across productive rearrangements. In TCRdb, the immuneACCESS table is reduced to in-frame sequences with V and J assigned. These tables do not hold every clone; where another copy was compared, an unresolved V gene accounts for under half, and the others remain unexplained. That table is the source of V, J and clone size, and D and trimming were worked out from the DNA. Present in this sample are fewer than 150,000 clones, 75% to 90% of which were seen just once. Together, the top ten hold 30% of the sample.

Its CDR3 holds 15 amino acids, cysteine through phenylalanine. Only the CDR3 region is kept as DNA, spanning 45 bases read in frame from base 1. Here V drops 6 bases and J drops 0 bases, and the junction holds 3 bases not matched to any gene. CDR1 ENHRY and CDR2 SYGVKD are derived from the germline V gene. General study outcomes and caveats: Clinical and demographic metadata were provided uncurated, with the amount varying by source and participant.

Each collaborating institution followed its own protocols to collect whole blood in K2EDTA tubes. For TCRbeta analysis, collaborators shipped samples in one of three forms: frozen whole blood, isolated PBMCs, or DNA extracted from either of those sample types. A word on this clone: This clone's antigen is unknown. No base quality information exists; no much larger clone differs at one position.

Recombination connected TRBV10-3 to TRBJ2-7; TRBD2 matches 12 bases in the middle. This TCR came from a woman between 70 and 85 years old with acute or convalescent COVID-19. What was sequenced was peripheral blood. The CDR3 protein: CAISPGLAGSYEQYF. The bases are TGTGCCATCAGCCCGGGACTAGCGGGCTCCTACGAGCAGTACTTC.